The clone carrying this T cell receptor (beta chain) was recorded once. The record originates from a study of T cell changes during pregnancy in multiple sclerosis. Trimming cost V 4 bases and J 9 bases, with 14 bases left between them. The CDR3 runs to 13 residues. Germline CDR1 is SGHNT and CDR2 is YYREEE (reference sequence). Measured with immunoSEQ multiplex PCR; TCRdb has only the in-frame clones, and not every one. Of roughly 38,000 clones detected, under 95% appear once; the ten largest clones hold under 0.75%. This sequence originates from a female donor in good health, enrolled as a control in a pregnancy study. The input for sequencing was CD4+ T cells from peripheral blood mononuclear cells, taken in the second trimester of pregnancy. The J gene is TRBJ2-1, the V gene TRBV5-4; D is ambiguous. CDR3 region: CASSPAARSEQFF. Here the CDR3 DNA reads TGTGCCAGCAGCCCCGCCGCCCGGAGTGAGCAGTTCTTC. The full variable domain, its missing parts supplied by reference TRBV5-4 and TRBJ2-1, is ETGVTQSPTHLIKTRGQQVTLRCSSQSGHNTVSWYQQALGQGPQFIFQYYREEENGRGNFPPRFSGLQFPNYSSELNVNALELDDSALYLCASSPAARSEQFFGPGTRLTVL.